This is a list of T cell receptor beta chains from one sample in a study of T-cell reconstitution after alpha-beta-depleted transplantation in children. TCRdb re-called the PCR reads with MiXCR, one entry per CDR3 protein. The sample lists around 500,000 distinct CDR3 sequences, around 13% occurring once. The starting material was PBMCs from the stem cell graft donor, obtained from the stem cell graft. The source is a human donor who donated a stem cell graft to a child with combined immunodeficiency. Both conserved end residues are part of each CDR3. D genes are given only for firm matches. A row's size may be missing; if present it is once, few, many or a size class.

j_call: TRBJ2-1; clone_size: many; d_call: TRBD2; v_call: TRBV5-6; cdr3_nt: TGTGCCAGCAAGCGGGAGAACAATGAGCAGTTCTTC; cdr3_aa: CASKRENNEQFF
j_call: TRBJ2-2; clone_size: -; d_call: TRBD1; v_call: TRBV29-1; cdr3_nt: TGCAGCGTAGGGAGGACAGGGGCCGGGGAGCTGTTTTTT; cdr3_aa: CSVGRTGAGELFF
j_call: TRBJ1-5; clone_size: few; d_call: TRBD1; v_call: TRBV20-1; cdr3_nt: TGCAGTGGCAGAGATGACAGGGGGTATCAGCCCCAGCATTTT; cdr3_aa: CSGRDDRGYQPQHF
j_call: TRBJ1-1; clone_size: few; d_call: -; v_call: TRBV20-1; cdr3_nt: TGCAGTGCTAGAGATCGCGAGAGGGTGGGCGCAGGTAACACTGAAGCTTTCTTT; cdr3_aa: CSARDRERVGAGNTEAFF
j_call: TRBJ2-3; clone_size: -; d_call: TRBD2; v_call: TRBV30; cdr3_nt: TGTGCCTGGAGAGTAGCGGGATATGCAGATACGCAGTATTTT; cdr3_aa: CAWRVAGYADTQYF
j_call: TRBJ1-5; clone_size: few; d_call: TRBD1; v_call: TRBV9; cdr3_nt: TGTGCCAGCAGCAGAGGACAGGGTCTTAATCAGCCCCAGCATTTT; cdr3_aa: CASSRGQGLNQPQHF
j_call: TRBJ1-5; clone_size: -; d_call: -; v_call: TRBV27; cdr3_nt: TGTGCCAGCAACGGCGGGGGGGATCAGCCCCAGCATTTT; cdr3_aa: CASNGGGDQPQHF
j_call: TRBJ1-2; clone_size: -; d_call: TRBD1; v_call: TRBV12-3/TRBV12-4; cdr3_nt: TGTGCCAGCAGTACTTGGGACAGATGGACGGGAGGCTACACCTTC; cdr3_aa: CASSTWDRWTGGYTF
j_call: TRBJ2-5; clone_size: many; d_call: TRBD2; v_call: TRBV12-3/TRBV12-4; cdr3_nt: TGTGCCAGCAGTTCTCCCGGGACTAGCGGGAGGGGGACCCAGTACTTC; cdr3_aa: CASSSPGTSGRGTQYF
j_call: TRBJ2-7; clone_size: few; d_call: -; v_call: TRBV7-8; cdr3_nt: TGTGCCAGCAGCTCTTTTCCAGGTTACGAGCAGTACTTC; cdr3_aa: CASSSFPGYEQYF
j_call: TRBJ1-2; clone_size: many; d_call: -; v_call: TRBV20-1; cdr3_nt: TGCAGTGCTAAGACCCTTCGACATGGCTACACCTTC; cdr3_aa: CSAKTLRHGYTF
j_call: TRBJ1-5; clone_size: -; d_call: -; v_call: TRBV7-9; cdr3_nt: TGTGCCAGCAGCTCCGGGAGGCTCATGGATCAGCCCCAGCATTTT; cdr3_aa: CASSSGRLMDQPQHF
j_call: TRBJ2-3; clone_size: few; d_call: -; v_call: TRBV6-4; cdr3_nt: TGTGCCAGCAGTGCCAACTGGGGAACTAGCACAGATACGCAGTATTTT; cdr3_aa: CASSANWGTSTDTQYF
j_call: TRBJ2-2; clone_size: -; d_call: TRBD1; v_call: TRBV5-1; cdr3_nt: TGCGCCAGCAGCCCCGGACAGGGGGTGGACACCGGGGAGCTGTTTTTT; cdr3_aa: CASSPGQGVDTGELFF
j_call: TRBJ1-2; clone_size: -; d_call: TRBD1; v_call: TRBV10-3; cdr3_nt: TGTGCCATCAGTGAGTCGATAAGACAGGGAGCTAACTATGGCTACACCTTC; cdr3_aa: CAISESIRQGANYGYTF
j_call: TRBJ2-5; clone_size: few; d_call: -; v_call: TRBV12-3/TRBV12-4; cdr3_nt: TGTGCCAGCCAACTTGGGGAAGAGACCCAGTACTTC; cdr3_aa: CASQLGEETQYF
j_call: TRBJ1-5; clone_size: -; d_call: -; v_call: TRBV27; cdr3_nt: TGTGCCAGCAGTTTATCGGGCAGCATGTTGCCCCAGCATTTT; cdr3_aa: CASSLSGSMLPQHF
j_call: TRBJ2-1; clone_size: -; d_call: -; v_call: TRBV12-3/TRBV12-4; cdr3_nt: TGTGCCAGCAGCCAGGGTATCCCCACCTACAATGAGCAGTTCTTC; cdr3_aa: CASSQGIPTYNEQFF
j_call: TRBJ2-3; clone_size: few; d_call: TRBD1; v_call: TRBV4-3; cdr3_nt: TGCGCCAGCAGCCAAGATCCCCCGGACAGGTGGGGCACAGATACGCAGTATTTT; cdr3_aa: CASSQDPPDRWGTDTQYF
j_call: TRBJ1-1; clone_size: -; d_call: -; v_call: TRBV5-6; cdr3_nt: TGTGCCAGCAGCTTAGCCGGACCGACGGGGAACACTGAAGCTTTCTTT; cdr3_aa: CASSLAGPTGNTEAFF
j_call: TRBJ2-1; clone_size: many; d_call: TRBD2; v_call: TRBV7-3; cdr3_nt: TGTGCCAGCAGCTTAACCGGGACTAGCGGTTACAATGAGCAGTTCTTC; cdr3_aa: CASSLTGTSGYNEQFF
j_call: TRBJ1-4; clone_size: many; d_call: TRBD1; v_call: TRBV15; cdr3_nt: TGTGCCACCAGCTCAGGACAGGGGGCGCGAAGTGAAAAACTGTTTTTT; cdr3_aa: CATSSGQGARSEKLFF
j_call: TRBJ2-5; clone_size: few; d_call: TRBD2; v_call: TRBV27; cdr3_nt: TGTGCCAGCAGTTTTACTAGCGGGAGAACCCAGTACTTC; cdr3_aa: CASSFTSGRTQYF
j_call: TRBJ2-3; clone_size: few; d_call: -; v_call: TRBV12-3/TRBV12-4; cdr3_nt: TGTGCCAGCATGCCGGGGGGCGGGGGAACCACAGATACGCAGTATTTT; cdr3_aa: CASMPGGGGTTDTQYF
j_call: TRBJ1-1; clone_size: -; d_call: -; v_call: TRBV7-6; cdr3_nt: TGTGCCAGCAGCTTAGGGCCACAGGACGCTGAAGCTTTCTTT; cdr3_aa: CASSLGPQDAEAFF
j_call: TRBJ2-1; clone_size: few; d_call: -; v_call: TRBV27; cdr3_nt: TGTGCCAGCGGAGTGCCCAATGAGCAGTTCTTC; cdr3_aa: CASGVPNEQFF
j_call: TRBJ2-1; clone_size: few; d_call: -; v_call: TRBV6-2/TRBV6-3; cdr3_nt: TGTGCCAGCAGTAAACTCCGGACATTCGAATTCAGACGGAATGAGCAGTTCTTC; cdr3_aa: CASSKLRTFEFRRNEQFF
j_call: TRBJ2-3; clone_size: many; d_call: TRBD2; v_call: TRBV24-1; cdr3_nt: TGTGCCACCAGTGATCCAGGACTAGCGGCTAGCACAGATACGCAGTATTTT; cdr3_aa: CATSDPGLAASTDTQYF
j_call: TRBJ2-7; clone_size: -; d_call: TRBD2; v_call: TRBV7-2; cdr3_nt: TGTGCCAGCAGCTTAGAGGGCGGGAGTCTGTACGAGCAGTACTTC; cdr3_aa: CASSLEGGSLYEQYF